A single sample is the source of the 8 T cell receptor beta chains below, sequenced in a study of CXCR3-negative and CXCR3-positive naive CD8 T cells. Study results and caveats: Hydrophobicity was higher for TRB CDR3s found in CXCR3-positive naive cells than in CXCR3-negative naive cells.

cDNA libraries for TRB were generated by 5' RACE incorporating UMI labels. TCRdb reprocessed the 5' RACE reads and reports one entry per CDR3 protein, with no DNA. The listing contains some 150,000 distinct CDR3 sequences. Antigens for these TCRs are unknown. Sequencing input: naive CXCR3+ CD8+ T cells from blood. Subset meaning: CD45RO-CCR7+CD27+CD95- naive CD8+ T cells expressing CXCR3 (TNR3+). The receptors come from a human donor in good health. Some clones in this sample may be carry-over from other donors' samples.

The chain carries TRBV5-1 and TRBJ1-3. Germline V gives CDR1 SGHRS, CDR2 YFSETQ. This CDR3 has 15 amino acids. CDR3 region: CASSLTPAGGNTIYF.

The chain is built from TRBV19 and TRBJ2-1; there is no DNA to check the TCRdb D call of TRBD1. From germline, CDR1 is LNHDA and CDR2 SQIVND (reference sequence). The CDR3 sequence is 15 residues long. CDR3 loop: CAASGRQGFYNEQFF.

The rearrangement uses TRBV20-1 and TRBJ2-1. CDR1 is DFQATT, CDR2 SNEGSKA, per germline (reference sequence). The length of the CDR3 is 13 residues. Here the CDR3 reads CSARVATANEQFF.

The J gene is TRBJ2-1, the V gene TRBV15; TCRdb selects TRBD1, and the lack of DNA leaves this call unchecked. This CDR3 is built from 14 residues. Germline CDR1 LNHNV, CDR2 YYDKDF (reference sequence). CDR3 residues: CATSSLMTGIEQFF.

This chain uses TRBV7-9 with TRBJ1-2. Germline lookup yields CDR1 SEHNR and CDR2 FQNEAQ (reference sequence). This CDR3 has 14 residues. This CDR3 is CASSLGGTNYGYTF. Full variable domain (outside the CDR3, taken from reference TRBV7-9 and TRBJ1-2): DTGVSQNPRHKITKRGQNVTFRCDPISEHNRLYWYRQTLGQGPEFLTYFQNEAQLEKSRLLSDRFSAERPKGSFSTLEIQRTEQGDSAMYLCASSLGGTNYGYTFGSGTRLTVV.

V is TRBV7-9 and J is TRBJ1-1; TCRdb's assignment of TRBD1 cannot be checked, as there is no DNA. Germline V gene lookup returns CDR1 SEHNR and CDR2 FQNEAQ (reference sequence). The CDR3 covers 16 residues. Here the CDR3 reads CASSYPDRTGDTEAFF.

The CDR3 region is CASTERAGQQLYEQYF. This chain connects TRBV6-1 to TRBJ2-7; TCRdb gives TRBD1 as the D gene, but with no DNA this cannot be confirmed. Looked up from germline, CDR1 is MNHNS and CDR2 is SASEGT. The CDR3 covers 16 residues.

The chain recombines TRBV7-9 with TRBJ1-1; TCRdb calls TRBD1, which cannot be checked without DNA. Germline values: CDR1 SEHNR, CDR2 FQNEAQ (reference sequence). The CDR3 is made up of 14 amino acids. The CDR3 sequence is CASSSSTELPEAFF.